These T cell receptor beta chains were read from a single sample in a study of blood T cell repertoires in COVID-19. Here immunoSEQ multiplex PCR was the method, and the copy in TCRdb shows in-frame clones only, minus some. The profile shows some 350,000 clones, about 87% of them singletons. Sequencing was done on a sample of PBMCs or T cells enriched from blood (not recorded which). Every receptor here comes from a young man who had recovered from COVID-19. Both conserved end residues are part of each CDR3. D genes are given only for firm matches. Size tells how often a clone was seen (once, few, many) or the class of an expanded clone, and some rows leave it out.

-,TRBV11-3,TRBJ2-1,-,CASSLARGAHTEQFF,TGTGCCAGCAGCTTAGCCCGGGGGGCACATACTGAGCAGTTCTTC
many,TRBV7-9,TRBJ2-7,TRBD2,CASSYTSGGPYEQYF,TGTGCCAGCAGCTACACTAGCGGGGGGCCCTACGAGCAGTACTTC
-,TRBV18,TRBJ1-2,TRBD1,CASSPRDRAWGNYGYTF,TGTGCCAGCTCACCCCGGGACAGGGCTTGGGGGAACTATGGCTACACCTTC
-,TRBV7-8,TRBJ2-2,TRBD2,CASSSSIAGGPDTGELFF,TGTGCCAGCAGCTCATCAATAGCGGGGGGGCCTGACACCGGGGAGCTGTTTTTT
-,TRBV6-6,TRBJ1-5,-,CASSPTTGHNQPQHF,TGTGCCAGCAGTCCCACGACAGGTCACAATCAGCCCCAGCATTTT
-,TRBV27,TRBJ2-5,TRBD2,CASSSTPHSGLALQETQYF,TGTGCCAGCAGTTCAACCCCTCACTCGGGACTAGCGTTACAAGAGACCCAGTACTTC
-,TRBV2,TRBJ2-2,TRBD1,CASRRQGAGELFF,TGTGCCAGCAGGAGACAGGGGGCCGGGGAGCTGTTTTTT
-,TRBV7-2,TRBJ1-5,-,CASSTQGQPQHF,TGTGCCAGCAGCACCCAGGGGCAGCCCCAGCATTTT
few,TRBV5-1,TRBJ2-7,TRBD1,CASSLGDSSYEQYF,TGCGCCAGCAGCTTGGGGGACAGCTCCTACGAGCAGTACTTC
-,TRBV13,TRBJ2-7,TRBD2,CASSQSSGKFSYEQYF,TGTGCCAGCAGCCAATCTAGCGGGAAGTTCTCCTACGAGCAGTACTTC
-,TRBV7-2,TRBJ2-1,TRBD2,CASSLGTRAYNEQFF,TGTGCCAGCAGTCTCGGGACTAGGGCCTACAATGAGCAGTTCTTC
once,TRBV3-1/TRBV3-2,TRBJ1-5,TRBD1,CASSSTGASNQPQHF,TGTGCCAGCAGCTCGACAGGGGCTAGCAATCAGCCCCAGCATTTT
-,TRBV4-2,TRBJ1-5,TRBD1,CASSQGDRENNQPQHF,TGTGCCAGCAGCCAAGGGGACAGAGAGAACAATCAGCCCCAGCATTTT
-,TRBV2,TRBJ1-6,-,CASSGLGLPPLHF,TGTGCCAGCAGTGGACTAGGGTTGCCACCCCTCCACTTT
-,TRBV7-9,TRBJ2-5,-,CASSVERLTIQETQYF,TGTGCCAGCAGCGTAGAACGACTAACCATACAAGAGACCCAGTACTTC
-,TRBV20-1,TRBJ1-5,-,CSASTSQVYSNQPQHF,TGCAGTGCTAGTACCTCTCAGGTGTATAGCAATCAGCCCCAGCATTTT
-,TRBV27,TRBJ2-1,TRBD1,CASSTDRGLNEQFF,TGTGCCAGCAGCACGGACAGGGGGCTTAATGAGCAGTTCTTC
-,TRBV11-2,TRBJ2-7,TRBD2,CASSEDLLAGGSYEQYF,TGTGCCAGCAGCGAAGACCTACTAGCGGGGGGCTCCTACGAGCAGTACTTC
few,TRBV5-4,TRBJ2-5,TRBD2,CASSRSSGGAQETQYF,TGTGCCAGCTCACGTTCTAGCGGGGGAGCCCAAGAGACCCAGTACTTC
-,TRBV11-2,TRBJ2-3,-,CASSLNDGQTQYF,TGTGCCAGCAGCTTAAACGACGGACAGACGCAGTATTTT
-,TRBV7-2,TRBJ1-5,-,CASSLDRGGNQPQHF,TGTGCCAGCAGCTTAGACCGGGGGGGCAATCAGCCCCAGCATTTT
-,TRBV9,TRBJ1-3,TRBD1,CASSVGQGLAGNTIYF,TGTGCCAGCAGCGTAGGACAGGGCTTGGCTGGAAACACCATATATTTT
-,TRBV19,TRBJ2-3,-,CASSTPSRDDTQYF,TGTGCCAGTAGTACCCCCTCTCGAGATGATACGCAGTATTTT
-,TRBV25-1,TRBJ2-3,TRBD2,CASSDPRLAGAQRDTQYF,TGTGCCAGCAGTGACCCTAGGCTAGCGGGGGCCCAACGTGATACGCAGTATTTT
-,TRBV28,TRBJ2-2,TRBD2,CAAGLAGFTGELFF,TGTGCCGCGGGACTAGCGGGGTTCACCGGGGAGCTGTTTTTT
-,TRBV6-2/TRBV6-3,TRBJ2-1,TRBD2,CASSRTSGGEQFF,TGTGCCAGCAGCCGGACTAGCGGGGGGGAGCAGTTCTTC
-,TRBV4-2,TRBJ1-4,TRBD1,CASSQRTGGYLGNEKLFF,TGTGCCAGCAGCCAAAGGACAGGGGGCTATCTTGGTAATGAAAAACTGTTTTTT
-,TRBV5-4,TRBJ2-5,-,CASSLSMVTQETQYF,TGTGCCAGCAGCTTAAGTATGGTGACTCAAGAGACCCAGTACTTC